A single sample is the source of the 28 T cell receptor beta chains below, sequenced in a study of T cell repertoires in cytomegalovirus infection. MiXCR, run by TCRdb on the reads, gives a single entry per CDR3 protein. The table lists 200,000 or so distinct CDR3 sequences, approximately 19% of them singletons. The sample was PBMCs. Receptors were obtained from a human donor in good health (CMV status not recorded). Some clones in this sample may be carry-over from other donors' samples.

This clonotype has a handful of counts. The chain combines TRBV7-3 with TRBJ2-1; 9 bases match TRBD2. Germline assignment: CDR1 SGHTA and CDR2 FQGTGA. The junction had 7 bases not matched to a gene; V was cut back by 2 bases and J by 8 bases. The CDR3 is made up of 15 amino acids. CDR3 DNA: TGTGCCAGCAGCTTATCCGGGACTAGCCGGCATGAGCAGTTCTTC. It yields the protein CASSLSGTSRHEQFF.

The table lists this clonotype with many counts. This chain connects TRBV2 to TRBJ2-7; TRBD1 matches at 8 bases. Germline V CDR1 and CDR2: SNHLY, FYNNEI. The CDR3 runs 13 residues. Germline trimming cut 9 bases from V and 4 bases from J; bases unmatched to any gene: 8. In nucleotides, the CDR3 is TGTGCCAGTGGGGACAGGAGGATTTACGAGCAGTACTTC. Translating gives CASGDRRIYEQYF.

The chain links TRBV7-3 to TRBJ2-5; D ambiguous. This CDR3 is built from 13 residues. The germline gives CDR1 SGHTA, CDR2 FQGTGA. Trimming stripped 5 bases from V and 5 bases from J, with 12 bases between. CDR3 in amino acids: CASSATDAETQYF. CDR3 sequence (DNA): TGTGCCAGCAGCGCTACGGATGCGGAGACCCAGTACTTC.

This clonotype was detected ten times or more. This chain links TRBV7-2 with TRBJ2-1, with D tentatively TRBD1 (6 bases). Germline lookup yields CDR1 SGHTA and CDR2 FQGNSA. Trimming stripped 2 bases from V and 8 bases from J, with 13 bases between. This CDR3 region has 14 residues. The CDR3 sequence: CASSLRQVADEQFF. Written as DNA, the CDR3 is TGTGCCAGCAGCTTACGACAGGTCGCTGATGAGCAGTTCTTC.

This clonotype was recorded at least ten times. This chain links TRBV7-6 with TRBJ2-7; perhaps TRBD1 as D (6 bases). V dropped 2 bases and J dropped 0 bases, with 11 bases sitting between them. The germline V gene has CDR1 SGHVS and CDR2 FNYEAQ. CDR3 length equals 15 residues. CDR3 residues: CASSLPTGFSYEQYF. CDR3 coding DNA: TGTGCCAGCAGCTTACCGACAGGATTCTCCTACGAGCAGTACTTC.

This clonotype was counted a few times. CDR3 nucleotides: TGTGCCAGCAGTTTTGGCTCCTATAATTCACCCCTCCACTTT. This sequence encodes CASSFGSYNSPLHF. This sequence joins TRBV12-3 or TRBV12-4 and TRBJ1-6; D remains unclear. The length of the CDR3 is 14 residues. V was cut by 3 bases and J by 0 bases, with 3 bases left in between.

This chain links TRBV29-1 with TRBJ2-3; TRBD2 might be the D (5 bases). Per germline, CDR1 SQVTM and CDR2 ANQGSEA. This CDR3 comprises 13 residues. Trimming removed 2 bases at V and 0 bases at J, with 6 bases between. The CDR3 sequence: CSVESGSTDTQYF. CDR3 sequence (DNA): TGCAGCGTTGAATCGGGAAGCACAGATACGCAGTATTTT.

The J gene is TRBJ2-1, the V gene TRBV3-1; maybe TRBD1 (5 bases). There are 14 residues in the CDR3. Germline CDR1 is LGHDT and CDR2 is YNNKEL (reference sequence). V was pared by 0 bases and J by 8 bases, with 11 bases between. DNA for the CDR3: TGTGCCAGCAGCCAAGATCCAGGGTTGGATGAGCAGTTCTTC. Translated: CASSQDPGLDEQFF.

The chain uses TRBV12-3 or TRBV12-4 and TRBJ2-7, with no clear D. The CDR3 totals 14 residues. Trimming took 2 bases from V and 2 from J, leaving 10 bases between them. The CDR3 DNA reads TGTGCCAGCAGTTTACCCGAGAGACCCTACGAGCAGTACTTC. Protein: CASSLPERPYEQYF.

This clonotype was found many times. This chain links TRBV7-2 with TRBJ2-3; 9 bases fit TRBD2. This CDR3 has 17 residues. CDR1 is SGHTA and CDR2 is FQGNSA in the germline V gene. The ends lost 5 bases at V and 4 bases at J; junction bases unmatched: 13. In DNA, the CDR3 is TGTGCCAGCAGCCGAGACGCGGGAGGGAAGTGGGCAGATACGCAGTATTTT. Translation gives CASSRDAGGKWADTQYF. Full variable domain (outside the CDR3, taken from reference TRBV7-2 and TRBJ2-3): GAGVSQSPSNKVTEKGKDVELRCDPISGHTALYWYRQSLGQGLEFLIYFQGNSAPDKSGLPSDRFSAERTGGSVSTLTIQRTQQEDSAVYLCASSRDAGGKWADTQYFGPGTRLTVL.

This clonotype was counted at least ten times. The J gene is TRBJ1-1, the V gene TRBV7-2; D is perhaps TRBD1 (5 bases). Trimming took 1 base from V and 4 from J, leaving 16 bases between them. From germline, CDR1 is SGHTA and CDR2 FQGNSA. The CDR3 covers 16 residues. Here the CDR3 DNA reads TGTGCCAGCAGCTTAGGAGAGGGGAGGTGGAGCACTGAAGCTTTCTTT. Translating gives CASSLGEGRWSTEAFF.

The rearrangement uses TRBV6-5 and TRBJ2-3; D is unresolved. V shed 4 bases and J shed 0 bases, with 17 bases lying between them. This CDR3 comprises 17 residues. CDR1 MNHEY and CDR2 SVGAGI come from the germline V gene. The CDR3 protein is CASSSITSRGSTDTQYF. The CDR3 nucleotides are TGTGCCAGCAGTTCCATCACCTCACGTGGAAGCACAGATACGCAGTATTTT.

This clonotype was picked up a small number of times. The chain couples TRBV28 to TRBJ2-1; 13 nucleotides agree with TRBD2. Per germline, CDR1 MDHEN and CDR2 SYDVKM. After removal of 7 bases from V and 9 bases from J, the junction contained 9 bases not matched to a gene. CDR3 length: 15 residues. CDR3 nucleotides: TGTGCCAGCACCCAAGGGGGACTAGCGGGGCTTGAGCAGTTCTTC. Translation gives CASTQGGLAGLEQFF.

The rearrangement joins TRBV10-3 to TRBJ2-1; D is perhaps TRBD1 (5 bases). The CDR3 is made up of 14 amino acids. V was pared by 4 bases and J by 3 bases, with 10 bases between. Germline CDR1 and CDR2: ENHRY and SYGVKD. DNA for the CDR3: TGTGCCATCAGTGTAAAGGGGATCTACAATGAGCAGTTCTTC. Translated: CAISVKGIYNEQFF.

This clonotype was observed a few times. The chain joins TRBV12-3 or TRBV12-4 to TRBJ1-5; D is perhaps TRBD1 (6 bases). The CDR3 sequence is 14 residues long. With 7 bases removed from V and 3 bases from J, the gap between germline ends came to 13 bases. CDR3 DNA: TGTGCCAGCAAAAATCGGGACAACAATCAGCCCCAGCATTTT. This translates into CASKNRDNNQPQHF.

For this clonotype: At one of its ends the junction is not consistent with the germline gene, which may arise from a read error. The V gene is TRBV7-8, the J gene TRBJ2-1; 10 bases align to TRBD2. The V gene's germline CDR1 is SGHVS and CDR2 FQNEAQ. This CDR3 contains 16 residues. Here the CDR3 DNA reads TGTGCCAGCAGCGACCCGGGACTAGCGACCTACAATGTGCAGTTCTTC. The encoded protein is CASSDPGLATYNVQFF.

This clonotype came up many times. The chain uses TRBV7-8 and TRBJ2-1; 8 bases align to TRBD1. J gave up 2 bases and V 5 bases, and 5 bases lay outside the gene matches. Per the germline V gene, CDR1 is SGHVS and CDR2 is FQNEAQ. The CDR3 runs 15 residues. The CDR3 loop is CASSEDRATYNEQFF. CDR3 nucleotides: TGTGCCAGCAGCGAGGACAGGGCCACCTACAATGAGCAGTTCTTC.

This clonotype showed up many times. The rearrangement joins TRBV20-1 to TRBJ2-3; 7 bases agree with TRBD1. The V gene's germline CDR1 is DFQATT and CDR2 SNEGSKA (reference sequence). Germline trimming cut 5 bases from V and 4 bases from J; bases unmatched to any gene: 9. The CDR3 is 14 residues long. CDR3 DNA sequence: TGCAGTGCTGGGACCGACAGGGAATCAGATACGCAGTATTTT. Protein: CSAGTDRESDTQYF.

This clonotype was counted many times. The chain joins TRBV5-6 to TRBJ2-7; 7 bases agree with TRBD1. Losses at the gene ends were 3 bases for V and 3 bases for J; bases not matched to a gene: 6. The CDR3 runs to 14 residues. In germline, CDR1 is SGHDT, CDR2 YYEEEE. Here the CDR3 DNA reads TGTGCCAGCAGCTCGCTCAGGGGGAGCTACGAGCAGTACTTC. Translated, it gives CASSSLRGSYEQYF.

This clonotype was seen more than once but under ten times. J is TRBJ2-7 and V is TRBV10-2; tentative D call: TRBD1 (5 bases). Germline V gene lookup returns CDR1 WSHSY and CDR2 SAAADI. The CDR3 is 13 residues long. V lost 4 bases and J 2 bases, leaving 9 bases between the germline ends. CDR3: CASSVLQAYEQYF. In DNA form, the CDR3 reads TGCGCCAGCAGTGTATTACAGGCCTACGAGCAGTACTTC.

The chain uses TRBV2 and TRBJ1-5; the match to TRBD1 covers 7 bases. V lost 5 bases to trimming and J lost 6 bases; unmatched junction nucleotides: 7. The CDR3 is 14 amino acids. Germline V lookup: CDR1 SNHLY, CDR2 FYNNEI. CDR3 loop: CASSIQGVGQPQHF. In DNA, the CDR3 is TGTGCCAGCAGTATCCAGGGGGTAGGTCAGCCCCAGCATTTT.

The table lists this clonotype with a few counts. CDR3 coding DNA: TGCAGCGTTTCGAGCGGCGGTCGAAACTATGGCTACACCTTC. Its protein product is CSVSSGGRNYGYTF. The gene calls are TRBV29-1 and TRBJ1-2; the D is unclear. Trimming cost V 5 bases and J 2 bases, with 15 bases left between them. The CDR3 is 14 amino acids. CDR1 SQVTM and CDR2 ANQGSEA come from the germline V gene.

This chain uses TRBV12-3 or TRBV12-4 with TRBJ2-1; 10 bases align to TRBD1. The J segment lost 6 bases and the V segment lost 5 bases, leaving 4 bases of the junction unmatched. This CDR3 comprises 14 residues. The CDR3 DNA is TGTGCCAGCAGTCCCGGGACAGGGGTCAATGAGCAGTTCTTC. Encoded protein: CASSPGTGVNEQFF.

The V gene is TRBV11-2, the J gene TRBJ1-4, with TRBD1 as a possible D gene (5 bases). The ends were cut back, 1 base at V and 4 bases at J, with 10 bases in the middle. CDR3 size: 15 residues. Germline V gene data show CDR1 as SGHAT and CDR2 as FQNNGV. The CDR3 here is CASSLADRLNEKLFF. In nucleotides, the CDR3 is TGTGCCAGCAGCTTAGCAGACAGACTTAATGAAAAACTGTTTTTT. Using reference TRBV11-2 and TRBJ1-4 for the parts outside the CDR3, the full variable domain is EAGVAQSPRYKIIEKRQSVAFWCNPISGHATLYWYQQILGQGPKLLIQFQNNGVVDDSQLPKDRFSAERLKGVDSTLKIQPAKLEDSAVYLCASSLADRLNEKLFFGSGTQLSVL.

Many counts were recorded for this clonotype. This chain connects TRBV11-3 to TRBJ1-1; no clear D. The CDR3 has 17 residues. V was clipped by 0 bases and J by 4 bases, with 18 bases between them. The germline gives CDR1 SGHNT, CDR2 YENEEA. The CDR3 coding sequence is TGTGCCAGCAGCTTAGATCTATCACACCCGAAGGCCACTGAAGCTTTCTTT. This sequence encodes CASSLDLSHPKATEAFF.

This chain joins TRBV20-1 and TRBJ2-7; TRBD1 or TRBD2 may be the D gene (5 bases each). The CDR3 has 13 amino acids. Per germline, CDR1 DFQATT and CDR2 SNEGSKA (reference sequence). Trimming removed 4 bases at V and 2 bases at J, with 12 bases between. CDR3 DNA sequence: TGCAGTGCTAAACCTGGGGGAGCCTACGAGCAGTACTTC. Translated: CSAKPGGAYEQYF.

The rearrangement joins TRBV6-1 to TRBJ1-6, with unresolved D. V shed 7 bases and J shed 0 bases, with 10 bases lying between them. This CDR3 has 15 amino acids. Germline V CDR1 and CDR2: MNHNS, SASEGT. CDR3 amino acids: CASNGPSSYNSPLHF. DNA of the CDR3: TGTGCCAGCAATGGACCCTCCTCCTATAATTCACCCCTCCACTTT.

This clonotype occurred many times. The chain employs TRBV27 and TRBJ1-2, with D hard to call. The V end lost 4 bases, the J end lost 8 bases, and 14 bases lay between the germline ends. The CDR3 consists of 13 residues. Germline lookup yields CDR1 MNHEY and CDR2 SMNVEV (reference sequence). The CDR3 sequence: CASSSTRFEGYTF. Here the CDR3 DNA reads TGTGCCAGCAGTTCCACAAGGTTCGAAGGCTACACCTTC.